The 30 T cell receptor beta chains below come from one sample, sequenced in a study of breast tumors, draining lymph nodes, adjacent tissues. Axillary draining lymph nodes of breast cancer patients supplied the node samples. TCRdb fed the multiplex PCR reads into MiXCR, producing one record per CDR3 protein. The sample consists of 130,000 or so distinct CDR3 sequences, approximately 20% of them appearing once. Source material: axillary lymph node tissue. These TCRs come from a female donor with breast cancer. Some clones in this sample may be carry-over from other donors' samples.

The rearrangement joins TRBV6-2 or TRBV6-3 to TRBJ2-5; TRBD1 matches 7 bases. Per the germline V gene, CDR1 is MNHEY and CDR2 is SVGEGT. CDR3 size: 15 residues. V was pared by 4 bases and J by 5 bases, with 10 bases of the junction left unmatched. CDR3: CASSSTGDDWETQYF. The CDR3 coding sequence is TGTGCCAGCAGTTCTACAGGGGACGACTGGGAGACCCAGTACTTC.

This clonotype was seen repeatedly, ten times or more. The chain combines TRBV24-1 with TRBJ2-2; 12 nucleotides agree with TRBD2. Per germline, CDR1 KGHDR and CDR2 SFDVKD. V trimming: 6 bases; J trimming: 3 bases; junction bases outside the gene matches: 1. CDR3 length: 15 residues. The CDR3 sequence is CATSRLAGDTGELFF. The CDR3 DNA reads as TGTGCCACCAGTAGACTAGCGGGAGACACCGGGGAGCTGTTTTTT.

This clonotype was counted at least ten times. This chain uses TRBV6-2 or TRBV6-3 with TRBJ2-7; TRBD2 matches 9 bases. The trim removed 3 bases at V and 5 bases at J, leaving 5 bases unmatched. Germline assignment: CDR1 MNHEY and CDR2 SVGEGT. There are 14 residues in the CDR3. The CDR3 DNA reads TGTGCCAGCAGTTATTTGGCTAGCGGGAACGAGCAGTACTTC. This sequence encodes CASSYLASGNEQYF.

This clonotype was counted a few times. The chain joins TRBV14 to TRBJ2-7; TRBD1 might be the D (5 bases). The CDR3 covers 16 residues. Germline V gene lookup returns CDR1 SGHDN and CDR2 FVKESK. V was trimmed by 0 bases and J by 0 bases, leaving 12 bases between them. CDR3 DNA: TGTGCCAGCAGCCAAGAGCAGGGTATGGACTCCTACGAGCAGTACTTC. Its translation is CASSQEQGMDSYEQYF. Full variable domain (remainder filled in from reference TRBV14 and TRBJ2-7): EAGVTQFPSHSVIEKGQTVTLRCDPISGHDNLYWYRRVMGKEIKFLLHFVKESKQDESGMPNNRFLAERTGGTYSTLKVQPAELEDSGVYFCASSQEQGMDSYEQYFGPGTRLTVT.

Here the CDR3 reads CASKLNTGELFF. Here the CDR3 DNA reads TGTGCCAGCAAGCTTAACACCGGGGAGCTGTTTTTT. This chain uses TRBV28 with TRBJ2-2; no firm D call. V was cut by 7 bases and J by 2 bases, with 5 bases left in between. The CDR3 has 12 amino acids. Germline lookup yields CDR1 MDHEN and CDR2 SYDVKM.

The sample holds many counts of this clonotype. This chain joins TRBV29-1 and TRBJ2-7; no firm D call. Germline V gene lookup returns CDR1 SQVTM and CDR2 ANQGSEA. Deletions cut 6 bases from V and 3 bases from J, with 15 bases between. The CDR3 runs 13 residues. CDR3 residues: CSVDDPDLYEQYF. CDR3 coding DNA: TGCAGCGTCGATGATCCGGACCTCTACGAGCAGTACTTC.

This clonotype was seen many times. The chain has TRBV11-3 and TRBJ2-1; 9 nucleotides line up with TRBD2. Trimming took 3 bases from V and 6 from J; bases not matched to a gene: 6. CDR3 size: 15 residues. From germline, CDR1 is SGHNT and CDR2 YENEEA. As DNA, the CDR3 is TGTGCCAGCAGCTTTTTGAGCGGGAGGTCCAATGAGCAGTTCTTC. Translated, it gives CASSFLSGRSNEQFF. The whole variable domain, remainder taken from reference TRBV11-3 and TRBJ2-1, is EAGVVQSPRYKIIEKKQPVAFWCNPISGHNTLYWYLQNLGQGPELLIRYENEEAVDDSQLPKDRFSAERLKGVDSTLKIQPAELGDSAVYLCASSFLSGRSNEQFFGPGTRLTVL.

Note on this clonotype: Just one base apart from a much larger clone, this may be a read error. The CDR3 coding sequence is TGTGCCTGCAGCTTAACGTTGTCTAGCGGGCAGGATGAGCAGTTCTTC. Protein: CACSLTLSSGQDEQFF. This rearrangement joins TRBV7-3 to TRBJ2-1, with 8 bases aligning to TRBD2. CDR3 size: 16 residues. Germline V gives CDR1 SGHTA, CDR2 FQGTGA.

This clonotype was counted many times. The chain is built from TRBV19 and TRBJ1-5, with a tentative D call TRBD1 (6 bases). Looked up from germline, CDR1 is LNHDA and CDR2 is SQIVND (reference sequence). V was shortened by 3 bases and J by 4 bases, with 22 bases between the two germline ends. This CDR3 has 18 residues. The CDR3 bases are TGTGCCAGTAGTATCCGAGGACAGTTGGGGGGTGCAAATCAGCCCCAGCATTTT. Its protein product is CASSIRGQLGGANQPQHF.

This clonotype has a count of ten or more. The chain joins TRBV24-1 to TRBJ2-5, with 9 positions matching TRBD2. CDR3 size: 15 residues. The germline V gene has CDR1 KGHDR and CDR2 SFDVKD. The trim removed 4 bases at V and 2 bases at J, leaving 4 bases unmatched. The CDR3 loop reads CATSDKREVQETQYF. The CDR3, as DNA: TGTGCCACCAGTGACAAGCGGGAGGTACAAGAGACCCAGTACTTC.

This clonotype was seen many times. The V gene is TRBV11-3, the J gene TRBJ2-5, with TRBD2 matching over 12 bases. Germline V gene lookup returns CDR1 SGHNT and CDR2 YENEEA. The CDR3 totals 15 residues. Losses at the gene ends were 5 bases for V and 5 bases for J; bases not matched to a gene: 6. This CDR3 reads CASSKTSGSRETQYF. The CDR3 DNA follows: TGTGCCAGCAGCAAGACTAGCGGGAGTCGGGAGACCCAGTACTTC.

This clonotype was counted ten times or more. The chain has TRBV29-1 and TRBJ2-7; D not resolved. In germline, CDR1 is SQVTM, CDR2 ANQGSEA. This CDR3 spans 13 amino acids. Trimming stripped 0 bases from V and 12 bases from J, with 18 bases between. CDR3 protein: CSVEDSDLSLLYF. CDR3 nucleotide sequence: TGCAGCGTTGAAGACAGTGATCTTTCGTTGCTGTACTTC.

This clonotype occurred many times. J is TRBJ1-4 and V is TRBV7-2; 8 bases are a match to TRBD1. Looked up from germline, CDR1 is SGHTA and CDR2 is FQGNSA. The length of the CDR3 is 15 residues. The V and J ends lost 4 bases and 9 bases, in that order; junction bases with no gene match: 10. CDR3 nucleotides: TGTGCCAGCAGCTCTCAGGGGGCCGCAATGAAAAAACTGTTTTTT. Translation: CASSSQGAAMKKLFF.

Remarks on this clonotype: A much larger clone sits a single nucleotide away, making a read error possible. The CDR3 loop reads CASSLWGEILWGYTF. CDR3 DNA: TGTGCCAGCAGCTTATGGGGGGAGATTCTCTGGGGCTACACCTTC. This rearrangement joins TRBV7-9 to TRBJ1-2; TRBD1 might be the D (5 bases). Trimming pared 2 bases from V and 8 bases from J, leaving 18 bases between. Germline loops: CDR1 SEHNR, CDR2 FQNEAQ (reference sequence). This CDR3 is built from 15 residues.

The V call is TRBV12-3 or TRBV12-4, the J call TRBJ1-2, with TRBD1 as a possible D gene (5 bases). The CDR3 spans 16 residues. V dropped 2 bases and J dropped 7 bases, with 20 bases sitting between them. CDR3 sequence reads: CASSLSAGNYASGYTF. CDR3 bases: TGTGCCAGCAGTTTATCGGCAGGGAACTATGCGAGTGGCTACACCTTC.

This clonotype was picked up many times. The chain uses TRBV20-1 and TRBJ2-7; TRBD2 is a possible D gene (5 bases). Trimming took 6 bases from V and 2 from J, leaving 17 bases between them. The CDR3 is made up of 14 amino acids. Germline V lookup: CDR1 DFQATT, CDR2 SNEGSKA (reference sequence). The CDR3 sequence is CSAPGKANTYEQYF. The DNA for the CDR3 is TGCAGTGCCCCGGGGAAAGCGAACACCTACGAGCAGTACTTC.

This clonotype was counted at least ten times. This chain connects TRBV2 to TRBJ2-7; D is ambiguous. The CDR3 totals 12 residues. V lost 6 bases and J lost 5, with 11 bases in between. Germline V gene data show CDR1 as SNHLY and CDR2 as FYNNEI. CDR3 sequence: CASRPVADEQYF. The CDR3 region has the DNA TGTGCCAGCAGACCCGTTGCCGACGAGCAGTACTTC.

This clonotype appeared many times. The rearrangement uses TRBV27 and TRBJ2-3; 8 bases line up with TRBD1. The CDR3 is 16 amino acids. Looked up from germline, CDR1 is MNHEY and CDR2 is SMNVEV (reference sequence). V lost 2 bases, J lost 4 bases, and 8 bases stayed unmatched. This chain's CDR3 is CASSLEAGGVADTQYF. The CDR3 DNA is TGTGCCAGCAGTTTAGAGGCAGGGGGCGTGGCAGATACGCAGTATTTT.

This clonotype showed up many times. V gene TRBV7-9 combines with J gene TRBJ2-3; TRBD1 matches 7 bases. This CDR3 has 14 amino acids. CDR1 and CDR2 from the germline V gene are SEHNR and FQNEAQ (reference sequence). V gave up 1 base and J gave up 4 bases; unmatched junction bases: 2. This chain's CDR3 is CASSLGQGADTQYF. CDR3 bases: TGTGCCAGCAGCTTAGGACAGGGCGCAGATACGCAGTATTTT.

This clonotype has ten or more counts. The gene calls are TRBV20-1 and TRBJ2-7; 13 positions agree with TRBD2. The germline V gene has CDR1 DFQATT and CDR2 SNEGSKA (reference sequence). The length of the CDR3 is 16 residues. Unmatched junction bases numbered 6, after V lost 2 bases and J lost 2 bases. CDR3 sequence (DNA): TGCAGTGCTAGACCGCCACTAGCGGGAGGGCCCTACGAGCAGTACTTC. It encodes CSARPPLAGGPYEQYF.

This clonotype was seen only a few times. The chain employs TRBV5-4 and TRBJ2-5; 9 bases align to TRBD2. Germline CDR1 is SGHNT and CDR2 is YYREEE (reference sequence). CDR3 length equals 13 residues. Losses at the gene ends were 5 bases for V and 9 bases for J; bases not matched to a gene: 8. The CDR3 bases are TGTGCCAGCAGTCTAGCGGGAACGGAGGCCCAGTACTTC. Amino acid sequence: CASSLAGTEAQYF.

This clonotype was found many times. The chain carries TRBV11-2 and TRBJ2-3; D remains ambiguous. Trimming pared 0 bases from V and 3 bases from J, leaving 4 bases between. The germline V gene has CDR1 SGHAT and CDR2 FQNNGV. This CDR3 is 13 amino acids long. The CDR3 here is CASSLDLTDTQYF. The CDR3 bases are TGTGCCAGCAGCTTAGATCTGACAGATACGCAGTATTTT.

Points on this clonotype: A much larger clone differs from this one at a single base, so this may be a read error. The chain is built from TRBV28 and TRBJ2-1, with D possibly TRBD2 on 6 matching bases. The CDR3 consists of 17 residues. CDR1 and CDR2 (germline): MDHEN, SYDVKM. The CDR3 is CASSLWDTGGIYNEQLF. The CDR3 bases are TGTGCCAGCAGTTTATGGGACACCGGGGGTATTTACAATGAGCAGCTCTTC.

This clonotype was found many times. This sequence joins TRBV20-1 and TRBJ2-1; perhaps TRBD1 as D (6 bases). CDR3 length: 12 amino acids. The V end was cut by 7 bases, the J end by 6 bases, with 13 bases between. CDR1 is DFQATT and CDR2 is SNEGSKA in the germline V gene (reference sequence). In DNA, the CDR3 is TGCAGTGGAGGGGGACAAATCAATGAGCAGTTCTTC. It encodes CSGGGQINEQFF.

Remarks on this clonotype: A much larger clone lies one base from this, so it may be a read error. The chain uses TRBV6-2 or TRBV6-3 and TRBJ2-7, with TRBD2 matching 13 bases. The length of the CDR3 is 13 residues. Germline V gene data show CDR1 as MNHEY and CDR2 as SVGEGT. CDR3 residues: CASRLAGGFEQCF. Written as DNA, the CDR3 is TGTGCCAGCAGACTAGCGGGAGGGTTTGAGCAGTGCTTC.

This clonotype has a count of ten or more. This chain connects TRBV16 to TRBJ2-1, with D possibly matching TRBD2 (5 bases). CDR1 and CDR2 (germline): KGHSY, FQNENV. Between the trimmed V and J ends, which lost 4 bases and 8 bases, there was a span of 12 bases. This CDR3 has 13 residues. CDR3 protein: CASSPSGKDEQFF. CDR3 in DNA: TGTGCCAGCAGCCCCTCCGGGAAAGATGAGCAGTTCTTC.

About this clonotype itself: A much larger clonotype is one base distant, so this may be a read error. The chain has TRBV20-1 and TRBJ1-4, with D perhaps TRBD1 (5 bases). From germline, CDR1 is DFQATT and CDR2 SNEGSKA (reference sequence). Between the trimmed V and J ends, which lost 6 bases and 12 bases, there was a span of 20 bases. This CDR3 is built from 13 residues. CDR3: CSAKTAPGEELFF. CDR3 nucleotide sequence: TGCAGTGCAAAGACAGCGCCTGGAGAAGAACTGTTTTTT.

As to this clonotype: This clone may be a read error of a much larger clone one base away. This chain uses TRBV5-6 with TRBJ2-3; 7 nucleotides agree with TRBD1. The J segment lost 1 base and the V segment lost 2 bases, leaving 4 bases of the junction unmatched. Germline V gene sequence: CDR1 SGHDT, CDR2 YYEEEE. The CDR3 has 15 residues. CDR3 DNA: TGTGCCAGCAGCTTCGGACAGGCTGGCACAGATACGCAGTATTTT. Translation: CASSFGQAGTDTQYF. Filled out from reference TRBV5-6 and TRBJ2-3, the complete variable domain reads DAGVTQSPTHLIKTRGQQVTLRCSPKSGHDTVSWYQQALGQGPQFIFQYYEEEERQRGNFPDRFSGHQFPNYSSELNVNALLLGDSALYLCASSFGQAGTDTQYFGPGTRLTVL.

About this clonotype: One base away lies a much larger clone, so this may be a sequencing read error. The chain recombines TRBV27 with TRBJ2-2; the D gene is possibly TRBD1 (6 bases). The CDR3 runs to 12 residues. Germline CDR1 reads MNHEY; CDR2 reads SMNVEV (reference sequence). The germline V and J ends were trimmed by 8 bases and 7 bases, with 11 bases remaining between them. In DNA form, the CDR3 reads TGTGCCAGCGGTCAGGGGATCGGGGAGCTGTTTTTT. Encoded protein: CASGQGIGELFF.

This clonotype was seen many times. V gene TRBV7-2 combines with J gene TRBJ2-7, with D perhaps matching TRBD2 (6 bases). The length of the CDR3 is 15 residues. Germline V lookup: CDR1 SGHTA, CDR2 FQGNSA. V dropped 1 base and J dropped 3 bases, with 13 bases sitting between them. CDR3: CASSLGPGLNYEQYF. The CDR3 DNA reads TGTGCCAGCAGCTTAGGGCCGGGACTGAACTACGAGCAGTACTTC.